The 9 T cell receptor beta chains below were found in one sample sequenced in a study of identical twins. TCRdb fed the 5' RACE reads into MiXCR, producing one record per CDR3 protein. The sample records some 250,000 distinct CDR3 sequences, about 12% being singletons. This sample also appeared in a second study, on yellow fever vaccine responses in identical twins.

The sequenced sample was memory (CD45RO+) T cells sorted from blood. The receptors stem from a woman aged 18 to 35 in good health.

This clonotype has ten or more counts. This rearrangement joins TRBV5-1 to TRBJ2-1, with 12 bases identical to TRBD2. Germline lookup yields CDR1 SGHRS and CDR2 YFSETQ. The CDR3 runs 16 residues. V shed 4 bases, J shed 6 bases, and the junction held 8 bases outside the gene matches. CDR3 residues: CASSIPRLAGVNEQFF. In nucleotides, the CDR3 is TGCGCCAGCAGCATTCCGCGACTAGCGGGAGTCAATGAGCAGTTCTTC.

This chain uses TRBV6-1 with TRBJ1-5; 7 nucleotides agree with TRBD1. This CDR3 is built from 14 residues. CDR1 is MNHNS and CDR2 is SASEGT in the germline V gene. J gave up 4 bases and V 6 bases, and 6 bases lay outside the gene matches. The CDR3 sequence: CASRRGQTNQPQHF. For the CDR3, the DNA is TGTGCCAGCAGACGGGGACAGACGAATCAGCCCCAGCATTTT.

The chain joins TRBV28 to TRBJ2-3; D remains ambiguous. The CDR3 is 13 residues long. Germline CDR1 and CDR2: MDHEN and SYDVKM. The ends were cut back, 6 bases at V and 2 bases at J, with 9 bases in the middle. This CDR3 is CASRRQNTDTQYF. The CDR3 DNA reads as TGTGCCAGCAGAAGACAAAACACAGATACGCAGTATTTT.

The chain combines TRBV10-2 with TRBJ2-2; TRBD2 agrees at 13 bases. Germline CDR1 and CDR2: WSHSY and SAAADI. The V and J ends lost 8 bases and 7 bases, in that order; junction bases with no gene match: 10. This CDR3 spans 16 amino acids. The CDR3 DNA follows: TGCGCCAGCCGGACTAGCGGGGGCGTCATGATCGGGGAGCTGTTTTTT. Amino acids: CASRTSGGVMIGELFF.

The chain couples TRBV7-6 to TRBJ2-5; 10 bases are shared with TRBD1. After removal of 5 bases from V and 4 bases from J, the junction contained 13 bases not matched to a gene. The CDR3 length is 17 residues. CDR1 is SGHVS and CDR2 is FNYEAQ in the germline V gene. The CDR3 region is CASSEIGTGTGVETQYF. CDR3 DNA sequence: TGTGCCAGCAGCGAAATCGGGACTGGGACAGGGGTAGAGACCCAGTACTTC.

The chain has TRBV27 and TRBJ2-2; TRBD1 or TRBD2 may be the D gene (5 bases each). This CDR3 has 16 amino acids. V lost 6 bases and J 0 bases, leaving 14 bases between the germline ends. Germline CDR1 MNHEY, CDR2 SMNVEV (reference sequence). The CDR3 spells CASRTPRGANTGELFF. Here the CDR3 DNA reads TGTGCCAGCAGGACTCCCCGGGGCGCGAACACCGGGGAGCTGTTTTTT.

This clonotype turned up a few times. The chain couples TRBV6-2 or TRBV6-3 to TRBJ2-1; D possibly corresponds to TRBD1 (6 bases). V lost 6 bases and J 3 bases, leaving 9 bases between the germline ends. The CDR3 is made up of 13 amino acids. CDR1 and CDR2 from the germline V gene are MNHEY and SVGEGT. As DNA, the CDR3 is TGTGCCAGCAGAACGACAGGCTACAATGAGCAGTTCTTC. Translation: CASRTTGYNEQFF.

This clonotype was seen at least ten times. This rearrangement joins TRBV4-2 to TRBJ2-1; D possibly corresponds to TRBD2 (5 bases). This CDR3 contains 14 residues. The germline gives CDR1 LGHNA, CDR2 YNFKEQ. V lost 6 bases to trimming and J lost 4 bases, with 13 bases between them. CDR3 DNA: TGTGCCAGCAGAACGAGCGGTAGTTACAATGAGCAGTTCTTC. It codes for CASRTSGSYNEQFF.

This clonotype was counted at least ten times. The CDR3, as DNA: TGTGCCAGCATCCTGACAGCGGGTTGGCCCGGGGAGCTGTTTTTT. It is translated as CASILTAGWPGELFF. V gene TRBV11-2 combines with J gene TRBJ2-2; the D gene is possibly TRBD2 (6 bases). This CDR3 has 15 residues. Trimming took off 7 bases at V and 6 bases at J, with 18 bases between the two ends. The germline V gene has CDR1 SGHAT and CDR2 FQNNGV.